Each of the 30 T cell receptor beta chains below was sequenced from the same sample in a study of cytomegalovirus exposure and HLA in healthy donors. A multiplex PCR was run with 60 Vbeta primers and 13 Jbeta primers. The method was immunoSEQ multiplex PCR; TCRdb's version includes in-frame clones alone and lacks a portion of them. The sample lists about 180,000 clones; approximately 82% were seen once. The sample comprised PBMCs. The receptors derive from a girl aged 2-10 years in good health and CMV-seropositive.

The V and J genes are TRBV29-1 and TRBJ1-2, with D tentatively TRBD1 (5 bases). Germline assignment: CDR1 SQVTM and CDR2 ANQGSEA. The V end lost 3 bases, the J end lost 4 bases, and 6 bases lay between the germline ends. The CDR3 totals 11 residues. The CDR3 loop reads CSVDTGYGYTF. The CDR3 nucleotides read TGCAGCGTTGATACAGGCTATGGCTACACCTTC.

The chain employs TRBV25-1 and TRBJ2-3; 11 bases match TRBD2. This CDR3 has 16 amino acids. CDR1 MGHDK and CDR2 SYGVNS come from the germline V gene. V trimming: 8 bases; J trimming: 0 bases; junction bases outside the gene matches: 7. CDR3 DNA sequence: TGTGCCAGCGCCCATAGCGGGAGGGCTAGCACAGATACGCAGTATTTT. Its protein is CASAHSGRASTDTQYF. The complete variable domain, with remaining parts taken from reference TRBV25-1 and TRBJ2-3, reads EADIYQTPRYLVIGTGKKITLECSQTMGHDKMYWYQQDPGMELHLIHYSYGVNSTEKGDLSSESTVSRIRTEHFPLTLESARPSHTSQYLCASAHSGRASTDTQYFGPGTRLTVL.

This chain connects TRBV19 to TRBJ1-2; D not resolved. Germline CDR1 and CDR2: LNHDA and SQIVND (reference sequence). With 0 bases removed from V and 4 bases from J, the gap between germline ends came to 9 bases. The CDR3 loop spans 14 amino acids. The DNA for the CDR3 is TGTGCCAGTAGTATAGATCTCGGGATCTATGGCTACACCTTC. It translates to CASSIDLGIYGYTF.

V usage is TRBV4-2 and J usage is TRBJ2-3; no reliable D call. Deletions cut 0 bases from V and 0 bases from J, with 7 bases between. The germline V gene has CDR1 LGHNA and CDR2 YNFKEQ. The CDR3 covers 15 residues. The CDR3 DNA reads as TGTGCCAGCAGCCAAGAAGTGGGCAGCACAGATACGCAGTATTTT. It encodes CASSQEVGSTDTQYF.

This chain connects TRBV11-2 to TRBJ1-1, with TRBD1 as a possible D gene (6 bases). The V end was cut by 4 bases, the J end by 4 bases, with 19 bases between. The germline CDR1 and CDR2 sequences are SGHAT and FQNNGV. The CDR3 is made up of 16 amino acids. This CDR3 reads CASSYSGAGGLTEAFF. CDR3 nucleotides: TGTGCCAGCAGCTATAGCGGGGCGGGGGGGCTCACTGAAGCTTTCTTT.

The rearrangement uses TRBV13 and TRBJ2-7; 7 nucleotides align to TRBD2. From germline, CDR1 is PRHDT and CDR2 FYEKMQ (reference sequence). Trimming took 10 bases from V and 0 from J; bases not matched to a gene: 18. The CDR3 runs to 17 residues. This chain's CDR3 is CATTPREAPNLSYEQYF. CDR3 sequence (DNA): TGTGCCACCACCCCACGGGAGGCACCAAACCTCTCCTACGAGCAGTACTTC.

V is TRBV2 and J is TRBJ2-7; D is perhaps TRBD2 (6 bases). V lost 10 bases and J lost 3, with 19 bases in between. The CDR3 contains 14 residues. Germline lookup yields CDR1 SNHLY and CDR2 FYNNEI. The CDR3 nucleotides read TGTGCCACACATATGGGGGGAGCTTACTACGAGCAGTACTTC. Translation: CATHMGGAYYEQYF.

There are many counts of this clone. This sequence joins TRBV6-5 and TRBJ1-1; D is unclear. V was trimmed by 7 bases and J by 4 bases, leaving 7 bases between them. This CDR3 has 11 amino acids. In germline, CDR1 is MNHEY, CDR2 SVGAGI. For the CDR3, the DNA is TGTGCCAGCATCCGGGGCACTGAAGCTTTCTTT. It yields the protein CASIRGTEAFF.

The chain is built from TRBV19 and TRBJ1-4; D may be TRBD1 (5 bases). Germline V CDR1 and CDR2: LNHDA, SQIVND (reference sequence). The CDR3 extends over 11 amino acids. V lost 6 bases and J 13 bases, leaving 12 bases between the germline ends. CDR3 bases: TGTGCCAGTAGCCAGGGTGTAAGACTGTTTTTT. Protein product: CASSQGVRLFF.

The J gene is TRBJ1-1, the V gene TRBV7-3; D might be TRBD1 (5 bases). V gave up 4 bases and J gave up 4 bases, with 13 bases separating them. Germline values: CDR1 SGHTA, CDR2 FQGTGA. The CDR3 consists of 14 residues. The DNA of the CDR3 is TGTGCCAGCAGCTCCGGTACGGGGGTCACTGAAGCTTTCTTT. Its protein product is CASSSGTGVTEAFF.

The chain uses TRBV27 and TRBJ2-5; D is unclear. The J call may be mistaken, given a closer DNA end match to TRBJ2-7. Germline V gives CDR1 MNHEY, CDR2 SMNVEV (reference sequence). CDR3 length: 15 residues. The CDR3 coding sequence is TGTGCCAGCAGTTTAATGTCCCCGGGTTCCTACGAGCAGTACTTC. This sequence encodes CASSLMSPGSYEQYF.

The chain links TRBV4-2 to TRBJ1-3, with 7 bases aligning to TRBD1. V lost 1 base to trimming and J lost 4 bases; unmatched junction nucleotides: 1. This CDR3 contains 14 residues. CDR1 LGHNA and CDR2 YNFKEQ come from the germline V gene. The CDR3 DNA sequence: TGTGCCAGCAGCCAAGCACAGGGGGGAAACACCATATATTTT. Amino acids: CASSQAQGGNTIYF.

The chain combines TRBV10-3 with TRBJ1-2; 12 positions match TRBD1. V lost 6 bases to trimming and J lost 5 bases; unmatched junction nucleotides: 4. Germline V gives CDR1 ENHRY, CDR2 SYGVKD. The CDR3 has 14 amino acids. CDR3 sequence reads: CAIRPGQGAYGYTF. The CDR3 DNA reads as TGTGCCATCAGACCGGGACAGGGGGCTTATGGCTACACCTTC.

The genes are TRBV19 and TRBJ2-3; 14 bases map to TRBD2. From germline, CDR1 is LNHDA and CDR2 SQIVND (reference sequence). The CDR3 has 17 residues. Trimming removed 5 bases from V and 0 bases from J; junction bases left unmatched: 4. The chain's CDR3 is CASSVGLAGASTDTQYF. In DNA form, the CDR3 reads TGTGCCAGTAGTGTGGGACTAGCGGGGGCTAGCACAGATACGCAGTATTTT.

The rearrangement uses TRBV6-5 and TRBJ2-1; 12 nucleotides align to TRBD2. The germline CDR1 and CDR2 sequences are MNHEY and SVGAGI. The junction had 3 bases not matched to a gene; V was cut back by 2 bases and J by 7 bases. CDR3 length: 15 amino acids. In DNA, the CDR3 is TGTGCCAGCAGTTACAGACTAGCGGGAGTGAATGAGCAGTTCTTC. This sequence encodes CASSYRLAGVNEQFF.

CDR3 DNA sequence: TGTGCCAGCAGCCGGACAGGGGAAAACACTGAAGCTTTCTTT. It is translated as CASSRTGENTEAFF. V is TRBV5-4 and J is TRBJ1-1, with TRBD1 matching over 9 bases. The CDR3 totals 14 residues. With V trimmed by 4 bases and J by 2 bases, 3 bases remained unmatched. Germline V CDR1 and CDR2: SGHNT, YYREEE (reference sequence). The full variable domain, rest sourced from reference TRBV5-4 and TRBJ1-1, is ETGVTQSPTHLIKTRGQQVTLRCSSQSGHNTVSWYQQALGQGPQFIFQYYREEENGRGNFPPRFSGLQFPNYSSELNVNALELDDSALYLCASSRTGENTEAFFGQGTRLTVV.

The V and J genes are TRBV28 and TRBJ1-6; 9 bases agree with TRBD1. The CDR3 length is 15 residues. CDR1 is MDHEN and CDR2 is SYDVKM in the germline V gene. V shed 6 bases, J shed 7 bases, and the junction held 7 bases outside the gene matches. The CDR3 loop reads CASSPGQGPNSPLHF. CDR3 in DNA: TGTGCCAGCAGCCCGGGACAGGGTCCCAATTCACCCCTCCACTTT. The whole variable domain, remainder taken from reference TRBV28 and TRBJ1-6, is DVKVTQSSRYLVKRTGEKVFLECVQDMDHENMFWYRQDPGLGLRLIYFSYDVKMKEKGDIPEGYSVSREKKERFSLILESASTNQTSMYLCASSPGQGPNSPLHFGNGTRLTVT.

The V gene is TRBV6-5, the J gene TRBJ2-7, with D possibly being TRBD2 (5 bases). The CDR3 is 14 residues long. Germline values: CDR1 MNHEY, CDR2 SVGAGI. Deletions cut 2 bases from V and 8 bases from J, with 16 bases between. The CDR3, as DNA: TGTGCCAGCAGTTACGGAGGTGAAGTAGTTCAGCAGTACTTC. This encodes CASSYGGEVVQQYF.

The chain joins TRBV28 to TRBJ1-2; TRBD1 aligns across 10 bases. Germline values: CDR1 MDHEN, CDR2 SYDVKM. The junction had 11 bases not matched to a gene; V was cut back by 3 bases and J by 7 bases. The CDR3 totals 16 residues. Here the CDR3 reads CASSFPPGQGISGYTF. Written as DNA, the CDR3 is TGTGCCAGCAGTTTCCCCCCGGGACAGGGGATCTCTGGCTACACCTTC.

The chain employs TRBV9 and TRBJ1-2, with a weak D call TRBD1 (6 bases). The CDR3 spans 14 residues. Germline lookup yields CDR1 SGDLS and CDR2 YYNGEE. The V end lost 5 bases, the J end lost 2 bases, and 13 bases lay between the germline ends. CDR3 sequence reads: CASSRQVPNYGYTF. The CDR3 bases are TGTGCCAGCAGTCGACAGGTACCGAACTATGGCTACACCTTC.

The chain has TRBV19 and TRBJ1-5; the match to TRBD1 covers 7 bases. Germline-derived CDR1 and CDR2 are LNHDA and SQIVND (reference sequence). CDR3 length: 16 amino acids. The V and J ends lost 2 bases and 5 bases, in that order; junction bases with no gene match: 9. The CDR3 here is CASSIRGGATYQPQHF. The CDR3 region has the DNA TGTGCCAGTAGTATACGAGGGGGCGCGACTTATCAGCCCCAGCATTTT.

This chain connects TRBV30 to TRBJ2-1; TRBD1 might be the D (5 bases). With 3 bases removed from V and 0 bases from J, the gap between germline ends came to 15 bases. The CDR3 is 16 amino acids. The germline V gene has CDR1 GTSNPN and CDR2 SVGIG (reference sequence). This chain's CDR3 is CAWRHSGHISYNEQFF. CDR3 in DNA: TGTGCCTGGAGACATTCTGGACATATCTCCTACAATGAGCAGTTCTTC.

V is TRBV28 and J is TRBJ1-1; D possibly corresponds to TRBD1 (6 bases). Germline loops: CDR1 MDHEN, CDR2 SYDVKM. Between the trimmed V and J ends, which lost 6 bases and 5 bases, there was a span of 22 bases. The CDR3 is 16 amino acids. The CDR3 bases are TGTGCCAGCAGCTTAAACAGGGTGGCCCCGAGGACTGAAGCTTTCTTT. Its protein product is CASSLNRVAPRTEAFF.

The rearrangement links TRBV4-1 to TRBJ2-7, with 11 bases aligning to TRBD1. V lost 3 bases, J lost 2 bases, and 3 bases stayed unmatched. The CDR3 consists of 15 residues. Germline V gene lookup returns CDR1 MGHRA and CDR2 YSYEKL. The CDR3 nucleotides are TGCGCCAGCAGCCACCCGGGACAGGGGGCCTACGAGCAGTACTTC. This sequence encodes CASSHPGQGAYEQYF.

On this clone itself: One end of the junction does not line up with germline, which may come from a read error. The chain joins TRBV6-1 to TRBJ2-7; maybe TRBD1 (6 bases). Germline CDR1 MNHNS, CDR2 SASEGT. This CDR3 is 12 amino acids long. The CDR3 is CASSLPLWGPRF. In DNA form, the CDR3 reads TGTGCCAGCAGTCTACCACTATGGGGGCCTCGTTTC.

This clone appeared a few times. This chain connects TRBV4-1 to TRBJ1-1; 8 nucleotides align to TRBD1. The V gene's germline CDR1 is MGHRA and CDR2 YSYEKL. CDR3 length: 12 residues. With 5 bases clipped from V and 7 bases from J, the junction kept 3 bases outside the gene matches. The CDR3, as DNA: TGCGCCAGCAGCGAACAGGGGGGTGAAGCTTTCTTT. Amino acids: CASSEQGGEAFF.

The J gene is TRBJ2-4, the V gene TRBV28, with D unclear. The CDR3 sequence is 16 residues long. Germline CDR1 and CDR2: MDHEN and SYDVKM. The ends were cut back, 4 bases at V and 5 bases at J, with 18 bases in the middle. The CDR3 DNA follows: TGTGCCAGCAGTTCCCCAGGTGAAGTCTGGGAAAACATTCAGTACTTC. It codes for CASSSPGEVWENIQYF.

The V and J genes are TRBV7-3 and TRBJ2-1; 9 bases align to TRBD2. This CDR3 is built from 15 residues. The V segment lost 1 base and the J segment 4 bases; nucleotides outside the gene matches: 2. Germline CDR1 and CDR2: SGHTA and FQGTGA. The chain's CDR3 is CASSLSLAGYNEQFF. CDR3 in DNA: TGTGCCAGCAGCTTAAGTCTAGCGGGGTACAATGAGCAGTTCTTC.

The chain links TRBV2 to TRBJ2-7, with a tentative D call TRBD2 (5 bases). The V gene lost 4 bases and the J gene lost 3 bases, with 13 bases spanning the gap. Germline CDR1 and CDR2: SNHLY and FYNNEI. This CDR3 spans 14 amino acids. CDR3 amino acids: CASSGLAGYYEQYF. As DNA, the CDR3 is TGTGCCAGCAGTGGTCTCGCGGGCTACTACGAGCAGTACTTC. Drawing the rest from reference TRBV2 and TRBJ2-7, the complete variable domain is EPEVTQTPSHQVTQMGQEVILRCVPISNHLYFYWYRQILGQKVEFLVSFYNNEISEKSEIFDDQFSVERPDGSNFTLKIRSTKLEDSAMYFCASSGLAGYYEQYFGPGTRLTVT.

The V call is TRBV6-1, the J call TRBJ2-1, with 7 bases aligning to TRBD2. CDR3 length: 15 residues. The ends lost 3 bases at V and 7 bases at J; junction bases unmatched: 9. From germline, CDR1 is MNHNS and CDR2 SASEGT. The DNA of the CDR3 is TGTGCCAGCAGTGATGCGGCGGGAGATAGAAATGAGCAGTTCTTC. Translated, it gives CASSDAAGDRNEQFF.